This T cell receptor (beta chain) derives from a study of regulatory T cells in long-lasting Graves disease. A note on this clonotype: Its antigen remains unknown.

Time point defined: newly diagnosed GD, antithyroid drugs for less than 3 months. Preparation of the TCR library used RNA extracted from PBMCs. General study findings and limits: Newly diagnosed disease favored TRBV20-1 and TRBJ2-1 over persistent disease.

HTBI primers from iRepertoire and Arm-PCR of CDR3 regions yielded the TCR beta libraries. TCRdb reprocessed the multiplex PCR reads via MiXCR and lists one record per CDR3 protein. This table holds hundreds of thousands of distinct CDR3 sequences, 16% found once. Germline V gene sequence: CDR1 DFQATT, CDR2 SNEGSKA (reference sequence). The CDR3 has 15 residues. V lost 5 bases and J 7 bases, leaving 18 bases between the germline ends. This sample also belongs to another study, concerning T cells in Graves' hyperthyroidism and ophthalmopathy. That study adds: Calling Graves' hyperthyroidism stable meant ophthalmopathy did not progress within 18 months. Patients were aged 18 to 65, had disease duration under 2 months, and had newly diagnosed hyperthyroidism.

The sequenced sample was peripheral blood mononuclear cells (PBMCs), obtained at new diagnosis, from a patient treated with antithyroid drugs. V and J are TRBV20-1 and TRBJ1-6; possible D gene TRBD1, 6 bases. This TCR derives from a woman aged 25 to 39 with Graves disease. CDR3 residues: CSASLGLDSNSPLHF. The CDR3 DNA reads as TGCAGTGCTTCTCTAGGGCTGGACAGCAATTCACCCCTCCACTTT.